This TCR beta chain is drawn from a study of blood T cell repertoires in COVID-19. Study at large: Acute and convalescent COVID-19 samples came from the United States, Italy and Spain. Sample material is recorded as cDNA or gDNA derived from T cells, B-cell-depleted T cells, or PBMCs.

Original analysis: From reference gene primer amplification, estimates of nucleated cell counts were derived. Assay used: immunoSEQ multiplex PCR; TCRdb lists only in-frame clones, some missing. Clonal size and the V and J genes are those of that table, whereas D and trimming came from the DNA. The sample includes around 260,000 clones, 91% of them seen just once. This CDR3 has 15 residues. Germline V gene data show CDR1 as SNHLY and CDR2 as FYNNEI. V was cut by 7 bases and J by 0 bases, with 13 bases left in between. The chain joins TRBV2 to TRBJ2-1, with D perhaps matching TRBD1 (5 bases). The sequenced material came from peripheral blood. The sequence derives from a person under 30 with COVID-19, enrolled during active disease. CDR3: CASTPQGGSYNEQFF. The CDR3 DNA reads as TGTGCCAGCACCCCGCAGGGTGGCTCCTACAATGAGCAGTTCTTC.